This TCR beta chain stems from a study of shared clonotypes between healthy human individuals. Study-level findings and limits: In general, naive subsets displayed greater estimated richness than memory subsets did.

The method was immunoSEQ multiplex PCR; TCRdb's version includes in-frame clones alone and lacks a portion of them. The sample gives millions of clones, just over 90% of which show up once; 0.35% to 0.5% is in the top ten. Comments on this clone: What it binds is unknown.

The V gene lost 2 bases and the J gene lost 6 bases, with 10 bases spanning the gap. This CDR3 contains 14 residues. Germline V gene sequence: CDR1 MNHNS, CDR2 SASEGT. This chain joins TRBV6-1 and TRBJ1-4; D gene ambiguous. Sequenced material: naive CD4+ T cells from PBMCs. Indicated subset: CD45RA+ positively selected. The origin of this receptor is a man aged 18 to 29 in good health. Some clones in this sample may be carry-over from other donors' samples. The CDR3 DNA follows: TGTGCCAGCAGTGAAAAGGGTCTACATGAAAAACTGTTTTTT. Residues: CASSEKGLHEKLFF.